The clone carrying this TCR beta chain is a singleton in its sample. These data are taken from a study of blood T cell repertoires in COVID-19. About the research overall: Both acute and convalescent COVID-19 samples were obtained from the United States, Italy and Spain. Sources were T cells, B-cell-depleted T cells, or PBMCs; the material itself was cDNA or gDNA.

The length of the CDR3 is 18 residues. V was cut by 2 bases and J by 1 base, with 18 bases left in between. The germline gives CDR1 LNHDA, CDR2 SQIVND (reference sequence). During active infection, Seattle patients enrolled and were then monitored through disease. As handled by the study authors: Estimates of nucleated cell counts were drawn from the amplification of reference gene primers. Assay used: immunoSEQ multiplex PCR; TCRdb lists only in-frame clones, some missing. Clonal size and the V and J genes are those of that table, whereas D and trimming came from the DNA. The sample gives roughly 200,000 clones, around 80% of which show up once; about 7% is in the top ten.

Sequenced material: peripheral blood. This chain links TRBV19 with TRBJ1-5; D is unresolved. This clonotype was obtained from a woman between 40 and 50 years old with COVID-19, enrolled during active disease. CDR3 sequence (DNA): TGTGCCAGTAGTATAACGAGCCAAGTTAAGTGGAGCAATCAGCCCCAGCATTTT. This gives the protein CASSITSQVKWSNQPQHF. The full variable domain, its missing parts supplied by reference TRBV19 and TRBJ1-5, is DGGITQSPKYLFRKEGQNVTLSCEQNLNHDAMYWYRQDPGQGLRLIYYSQIVNDFQKGDIAEGYSVSREKKESFPLTVTSAQKNPTAFYLCASSITSQVKWSNQPQHFGDGTRLSIL.